This is a list of T cell receptor beta chains from one sample in a study of cytomegalovirus exposure and HLA in healthy donors. TCRdb's table, derived via immunoSEQ multiplex PCR, lists solely in-frame clones and lacks some. This table has 85,000 to 130,000 clones, about 68% appearing once. What was sequenced was PBMCs. These receptors were taken from a male donor in good health and CMV-seropositive. The CDR3 runs from the conserved cysteine through the conserved F or W. Fields, in order: D gene, J gene, clone size, V gene, CDR3 DNA, CDR3 protein. D genes are given only for firm matches. Clone size is given for some rows only: seen once, a few or many times, or a class if the clone is expanded.

NA	TRBJ2-7	NA	TRBV25-1	TGTGCCAGCCGGGGGGCCAGCAGAAGCTCCTACGAGCAGTACTTC	CASRGASRSSYEQYF
NA	TRBJ1-1	NA	TRBV10-3	TGTGCCATCATTCCCACGGACACTGAAGCTTTCTTT	CAIIPTDTEAFF
TRBD2	TRBJ2-1	NA	TRBV4-2	TGTGCCAGCAGCCAAGAAGGCGGGGGGTCTTACAATGAGCAGTTCTTC	CASSQEGGGSYNEQFF
TRBD1	TRBJ1-3	NA	TRBV6-4	TGTGCCAGCACCATAAATCCGGACGGGACAGGGGTTTACACCATATATTTT	CASTINPDGTGVYTIYF
TRBD1	TRBJ2-2	NA	TRBV7-2	TGTGCCAGCAGCTTGACAGGGGGGCCCGGGGAGCTGTTTTTT	CASSLTGGPGELFF
NA	TRBJ1-2	NA	TRBV4-3	TGCGCCAGCAGCCAAGATCGGACAGGCTACACCTTC	CASSQDRTGYTF
NA	TRBJ1-5	NA	TRBV10-3	TGTGCCATCAGTGCCACAGAGGGGGTTTCTATCAATCAGCCCCAGCATTTT	CAISATEGVSINQPQHF
TRBD1	TRBJ1-6	once	TRBV30	TGTGCCTGGGATCGGACAGGGGGTCATTCACCCCTCCACTTT	CAWDRTGGHSPLHF
NA	TRBJ2-2	once	TRBV13	TGTGCCAGCAGCAAGGGCGGGACGCCAAGGACCGGGGAGCTGTTTTTT	CASSKGGTPRTGELFF
TRBD2	TRBJ2-7	NA	TRBV30	TGTGCCTGGAGTGTACTTAGCGGGGCTCCCTACGAGCAGTACTTC	CAWSVLSGAPYEQYF
NA	TRBJ2-7	NA	TRBV9	TGTGCCAGCAGCGTAGAAGGGGGGGCCTACGAGCAGTACTTC	CASSVEGGAYEQYF
TRBD1	TRBJ1-2	NA	TRBV10-2	TGCGCCAGCAGGACAGGGAGCGATGGCTACACCTTC	CASRTGSDGYTF
NA	TRBJ1-2	NA	TRBV9	TGTGCCAGCAGCGCCCGGATCCGGGACTATGGCTACACCTTC	CASSARIRDYGYTF
TRBD2	TRBJ2-7	NA	TRBV7-9	TGTGCCAGCAGCACCGGGACTAGCGTCAACGAGCAGTACTTC	CASSTGTSVNEQYF
NA	TRBJ2-5	NA	TRBV29-1	TGCAGCGTTCGTCGGGTGGGCCAAGAGACCCAGTACTTC	CSVRRVGQETQYF
NA	TRBJ2-1	many	TRBV5-6	TGTGCCAGCAGCGGGGGGACAGACTACAATGAGCAGTTCTTC	CASSGGTDYNEQFF
TRBD2	TRBJ2-3	NA	TRBV30	TGTGCCCGGAACTGGGGACTAGCATCAGATACGCAGTATTTT	CARNWGLASDTQYF
TRBD1	TRBJ1-1	NA	TRBV30	TGTGCCTGGAGGGTGGGACAGGTGAACACTGAAGCTTTCTTT	CAWRVGQVNTEAFF
TRBD1	TRBJ1-1	NA	TRBV5-6	TGTGCCAGCAGCCTCGGGACAGGGAAGCTGGCTGAAGCTTTCTTT	CASSLGTGKLAEAFF
NA	TRBJ1-1	NA	TRBV6-1	TGTGCCAGCGAGCGGTGGAAAAACACTGAAGCTTTCTTT	CASERWKNTEAFF
TRBD2	TRBJ2-2	NA	TRBV4-1	TGCGCCAGCAGCCAGGTTATATTCGGACTAGCGGGGAGAATCAAGGCCGGGGAGCTGTTTTTT	CASSQVIFGLAGRIKAGELFF
TRBD1	TRBJ2-5	NA	TRBV25-1	TGTGCCAGCAGTGGTTCCCTGACAGGGACGGGAGAGACCCAGTACTTC	CASSGSLTGTGETQYF
NA	TRBJ2-7	few	TRBV18	TGTGCCAGCTCACCACCGATGGCGGACTCCTACGAGCAGTACTTC	CASSPPMADSYEQYF
TRBD2	TRBJ2-7	NA	TRBV2	TGTGCCACCACTAGCGGGGGATACTCCTACGAGCAGTACTTC	CATTSGGYSYEQYF
TRBD1	TRBJ1-2	NA	TRBV10-3	TGTGCCATCAGCCGGGAGTCCAGGGGGGCAGGCTACACCTTC	CAISRESRGAGYTF